This T cell receptor beta chain was observed in a study of cytomegalovirus exposure and HLA in healthy donors. Study-level background: Earlier results showed roughly 120 million unique TCR beta sequences derived from about 179 million T cells. Of all 360 or so donors who were genotyped, roughly 81% belonged to the Caucasian-associated ancestry cluster. Regarding the study as a whole: What a later analysis reportedly showed was that an Asian-associated ancestry cluster had fewer N-insertions than the 666-donor mean. A later analysis showed HLA-associated TCR beta chains outstripping equally common others in clonal expansion.

A multiplex PCR was run with 60 Vbeta primers and 13 Jbeta primers. The table came from immunoSEQ multiplex PCR; TCRdb's copy has only in-frame clones and leaves some out. The sample consists of over 65,000 clones, approximately 71% of them appearing once. The CDR3 has 14 residues. CDR1 is LNHDA, CDR2 SQIVND, per germline (reference sequence). The V and J ends lost 4 bases and 7 bases, in that order; junction bases with no gene match: 7. Concerning this clone itself: Its target is unknown.

This chain joins TRBV19 and TRBJ1-5, with TRBD1 identical over 7 bases. The sample was PBMCs. This sequence originates from a man aged 40-49 years in good health and CMV-seronegative. This chain's CDR3 is CASSRKTGNQPQHF. The CDR3 DNA reads TGTGCCAGTAGTAGGAAGACAGGGAACCAGCCCCAGCATTTT.